This T cell receptor (beta chain) was found in a study of T cells in Graves' hyperthyroidism and ophthalmopathy. The ends were cut back, 2 bases at V and 2 bases at J, with 15 bases in the middle. CDR1 SGHRS and CDR2 YFSETQ come from the germline V gene. The CDR3 spans 16 residues. Researchers took RNA transcripts and amplified the TCR beta CDR3 regions from them. First-round RT-PCR targeting the TCR CDR3 was performed with the HTBI primer set. TCRdb reprocessed the multiplex PCR reads via MiXCR and lists one record per CDR3 protein. The table records approximately 600,000 distinct CDR3 sequences, around 20% of them present only once.

The V call is TRBV5-1, the J call TRBJ2-3; D may be TRBD2 (5 bases). This receptor was obtained from a man under 40 with Graves' ophthalmopathy. The sample taken for sequencing was blood. CDR3 loop: CASSFQGRTATDTQYF. CDR3 in DNA: TGCGCCAGCAGCTTCCAAGGGAGAACAGCCACAGATACGCAGTATTTT. Looking up the rest from reference TRBV5-1 and TRBJ2-3 gives the full variable domain: KAGVTQTPRYLIKTRGQQVTLSCSPISGHRSVSWYQQTPGQGLQFLFEYFSETQRNKGNFPGRFSGRQFSNSRSEMNVSTLELGDSALYLCASSFQGRTATDTQYFGPGTRLTVL.